This T cell receptor beta chain was recorded in a study of blood T cells in healthy people across ages. A second PCR, run for roughly 7 to 12 cycles, used a sample-barcoded 5' primer plus a J-beta primer mix. Samples each returned at least 2.5 million CDR3-containing paired-end reads. One entry per CDR3 protein results from TCRdb running MiXCR on the 5' RACE reads. The table includes roughly 1,800,000 distinct CDR3 sequences, roughly 52% detected once. There are 16 residues in the CDR3. The V end lost 5 bases, the J end lost 0 bases, and 15 bases lay between the germline ends. Germline V lookup: CDR1 SGHTA, CDR2 FQGNSA. It was approximately 10 milliliters of peripheral blood that were drawn from each donor.

This TCR was sampled from a woman aged 40-49 years in good health. Sequenced sample: blood. This rearrangement joins TRBV7-2 to TRBJ2-3; D gene uncertain. In nucleotides, the CDR3 is TGTGCCAGCAGCAGGAGCCCATTCACTAGCACAGATACGCAGTATTTT. Its protein product is CASSRSPFTSTDTQYF.